What follows are 15 T cell receptor beta chains derived from one specimen sequenced in a study of HIV-infected patients and healthy controls. No cell fractionation was done, so the repertoire covers all unsorted peripheral blood T cells. cDNA was made from approximately 500 ng RNA using alpha and beta constant primers. Using multiplexing indices, alpha and beta chain libraries were generated apart by chain-specific third strand synthesis. TCRdb analysed the 5' RACE reads with MiXCR anew, one entry per CDR3 protein. The sample lists approximately 18,000 distinct CDR3 sequences, approximately 9% seen once, with around 2.5% in the top ten. The specimen sequenced was blood. These receptors all stem from an adult in good health.

This clonotype ranks as medium-sized. The chain links TRBV6-5 to TRBJ1-1; no clear D gene. The germline gives CDR1 MNHEY, CDR2 SVGAGI. The CDR3 consists of 11 residues. V shed 6 bases and J shed 6 bases, with 8 bases lying between them. The CDR3 reads CASSSNSEAFF. The CDR3 coding sequence is TGTGCCAGCAGCTCTAATTCTGAAGCTTTCTTT.

This clonotype appeared many times. The CDR3: CASSLELQTDTQYF. The CDR3 region has the DNA TGTGCCAGCAGCTTAGAACTACAGACAGATACGCAGTATTTT. The chain uses TRBV11-2 and TRBJ2-3; D is unclear. This CDR3 region has 14 residues. The V end was cut by 0 bases, the J end by 3 bases, with 7 bases between. CDR1 is SGHAT and CDR2 is FQNNGV in the germline V gene.

This clonotype has at least ten counts. The chain employs TRBV20-1 and TRBJ2-3; a possible D gene is TRBD2 (6 bases). Trimming pared 6 bases from V and 2 bases from J, leaving 21 bases between. The CDR3 sequence is 16 residues long. Germline-derived CDR1 and CDR2 are DFQATT and SNEGSKA (reference sequence). The CDR3, as DNA: TGCAGTGCGAAGGACTCGGTAGCGGAGATCACAGATACGCAGTATTTT. It is translated as CSAKDSVAEITDTQYF.

In this sample, this clonotype turned up many times. The CDR3 nucleotides read TGTGCCAGCAGTTTGCAGGGTAGGCACGAGCAGTACTTC. Translated: CASSLQGRHEQYF. The chain couples TRBV27 to TRBJ2-7; TRBD1 is a possible D gene (5 bases). The ends were cut back, 3 bases at V and 5 bases at J, with 11 bases in the middle. The CDR3 has 13 residues. Germline CDR1 MNHEY, CDR2 SMNVEV (reference sequence).

This clonotype has a count of ten or more. The chain uses TRBV2 and TRBJ1-5; the D gene is possibly TRBD1 (5 bases). This CDR3 region has 13 residues. CDR1 is SNHLY and CDR2 is FYNNEI in the germline V gene. The germline V and J ends were trimmed by 4 bases and 9 bases, with 13 bases remaining between them. CDR3 protein: CASSGGRVPPQHF. The CDR3 nucleotides are TGTGCCAGCAGTGGGGGCAGGGTCCCGCCCCAGCATTTT.

This clonotype was seen ten or more times. The chain couples TRBV11-1 to TRBJ2-3; perhaps TRBD2 as D (6 bases). V lost 4 bases, J lost 3 bases, and 17 bases lay in between. This CDR3 has 16 residues. Germline-derived CDR1 and CDR2 are SGHAT and FQDESV (reference sequence). DNA for the CDR3: TGTGCCAGCAGCTCCGCCGGGACTGGAAAGACAGATACGCAGTATTTT. Its translation: CASSSAGTGKTDTQYF.

This clonotype has at least ten counts. The CDR3 coding sequence is TGTGCCAGCAGTCGGGCCCTAACAGATACGCAGTATTTT. It is translated as CASSRALTDTQYF. The V gene is TRBV9, the J gene TRBJ2-3; D remains unclear. V was trimmed by 5 bases and J by 3 bases, leaving 10 bases between them. The CDR3 has 13 amino acids. The V gene's germline CDR1 is SGDLS and CDR2 YYNGEE.

The chain employs TRBV6-6 and TRBJ2-3; D is undetermined. Germline-derived CDR1 and CDR2 are MNHNY and SVGAGI (reference sequence). The CDR3 is made up of 14 amino acids. V lost 4 bases and J 10 bases, leaving 18 bases between the germline ends. For the CDR3, the DNA is TGTGCCAGCAGTTCATCGGATCGCGCCCAGGCGCAGTATTTT. Encoded protein: CASSSSDRAQAQYF.

This clonotype was detected a few times. V usage is TRBV29-1 and J usage is TRBJ2-3; 10 bases fit TRBD1. Trimming at V came to 6 bases and at J to 4 bases, leaving 10 bases not matched to a gene. The CDR3 is 15 residues long. CDR1 SQVTM and CDR2 ANQGSEA come from the germline V gene. Here the CDR3 reads CSVDSGTGEADTQYF. The CDR3 DNA reads as TGCAGCGTCGATTCCGGGACAGGGGAGGCAGATACGCAGTATTTT.

This clonotype is labeled as medium-sized. The chain combines TRBV29-1 with TRBJ2-5; D is possibly TRBD1 or TRBD2 (5 bases each). Per the germline V gene, CDR1 is SQVTM and CDR2 is ANQGSEA. This CDR3 region has 13 residues. Trimming cost V 2 bases and J 4 bases, with 11 bases left between them. For the CDR3, the DNA is TGCAGCGTTGAACAGGGAGCGGCAGAGACCCAGTACTTC. As protein: CSVEQGAAETQYF.

This clonotype was observed a handful of times. The chain is built from TRBV6-6 and TRBJ2-3; no reliable D call. Germline V gene sequence: CDR1 MNHNY, CDR2 SVGAGI (reference sequence). The CDR3 runs to 11 residues. V was trimmed by 6 bases and J by 6 bases, leaving 7 bases between them. CDR3 amino acids: CASSPYDTQYF. CDR3 in DNA: TGTGCCAGCAGCCCTTACGATACGCAGTATTTT.

The chain has TRBV18 and TRBJ1-1; D unresolved. This CDR3 is 14 amino acids long. Trimming removed 6 bases at V and 6 bases at J, with 17 bases between. CDR1 and CDR2 (germline): KGHSH, LQKENI. The CDR3 is CASSPGPAIPEAFF. For the CDR3, the DNA is TGTGCCAGCTCTCCTGGACCCGCTATTCCTGAAGCTTTCTTT.

This clonotype was observed at least ten times. V usage is TRBV10-3 and J usage is TRBJ2-3, with D perhaps being TRBD1 or TRBD2 (5 bases each). Trimming cost V 4 bases and J 0 bases, with 32 bases left between them. CDR3 length: 22 amino acids. Per germline, CDR1 ENHRY and CDR2 SYGVKD. CDR3 bases: TGTGCCATCAGTGGCTCGGGACGGATCCTTCCTCGGGACCAATCTAGCACAGATACGCAGTATTTT. Protein product: CAISGSGRILPRDQSSTDTQYF.

This clonotype was detected many times. This chain links TRBV28 with TRBJ1-6; the D is unclear. Between the trimmed V and J ends, which lost 2 bases and 2 bases, there was a span of 7 bases. The CDR3 is 15 amino acids. Germline lookup yields CDR1 MDHEN and CDR2 SYDVKM. This CDR3 reads CASSLPGTYNSPLHF. The CDR3 coding sequence is TGTGCCAGCAGTTTACCTGGGACCTATAATTCACCCCTCCACTTT. Combining the CDR3 with reference TRBV28 and TRBJ1-6 gives the whole variable domain DVKVTQSSRYLVKRTGEKVFLECVQDMDHENMFWYRQDPGLGLRLIYFSYDVKMKEKGDIPEGYSVSREKKERFSLILESASTNQTSMYLCASSLPGTYNSPLHFGNGTRLTVT.

In this sample, this clonotype turned up a few times. The V call is TRBV18, the J call TRBJ2-3; D is unresolved. Trimming cost V 0 bases and J 6 bases, with 10 bases left between them. The CDR3 has 14 residues. The germline V gene has CDR1 KGHSH and CDR2 LQKENI. DNA of the CDR3: TGTGCCAGCTCACCACCCGTTAGCTCGGATACGCAGTATTTT. Its protein is CASSPPVSSDTQYF.